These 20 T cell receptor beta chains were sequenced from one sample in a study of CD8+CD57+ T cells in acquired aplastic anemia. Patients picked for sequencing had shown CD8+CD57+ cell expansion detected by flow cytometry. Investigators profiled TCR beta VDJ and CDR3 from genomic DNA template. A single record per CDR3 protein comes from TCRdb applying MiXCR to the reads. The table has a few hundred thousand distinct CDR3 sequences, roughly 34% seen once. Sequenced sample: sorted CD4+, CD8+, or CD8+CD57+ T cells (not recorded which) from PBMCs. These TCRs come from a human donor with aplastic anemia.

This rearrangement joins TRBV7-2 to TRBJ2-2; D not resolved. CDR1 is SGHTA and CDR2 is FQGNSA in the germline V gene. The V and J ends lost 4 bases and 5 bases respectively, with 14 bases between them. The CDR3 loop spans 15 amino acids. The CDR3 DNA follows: TGTGCCAGCAGCTCCCAGTATAGGTCAACCGGGGAGCTGTTTTTT. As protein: CASSSQYRSTGELFF.

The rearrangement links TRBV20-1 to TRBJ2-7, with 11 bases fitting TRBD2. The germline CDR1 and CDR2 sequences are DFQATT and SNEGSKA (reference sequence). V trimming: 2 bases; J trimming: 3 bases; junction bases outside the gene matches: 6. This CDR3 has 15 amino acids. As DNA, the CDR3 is TGCAGTGCTAGAACTCCAACTAGCGGGGGCTACGAGCAGTACTTC. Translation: CSARTPTSGGYEQYF.

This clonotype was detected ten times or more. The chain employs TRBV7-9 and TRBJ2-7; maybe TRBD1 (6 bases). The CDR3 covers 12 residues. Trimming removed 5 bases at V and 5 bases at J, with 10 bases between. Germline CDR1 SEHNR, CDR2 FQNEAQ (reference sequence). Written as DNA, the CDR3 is TGTGCCAGCAGCCCACAGGGACACGAGCAGTACTTC. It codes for CASSPQGHEQYF.

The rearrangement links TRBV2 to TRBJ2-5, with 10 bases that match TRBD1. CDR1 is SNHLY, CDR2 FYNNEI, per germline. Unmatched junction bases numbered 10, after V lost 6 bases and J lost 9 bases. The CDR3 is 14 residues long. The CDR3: CASRDRGIFQPQYF. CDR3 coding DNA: TGTGCCAGCAGGGACAGGGGGATCTTCCAGCCCCAGTACTTC.

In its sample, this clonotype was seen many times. CDR3 protein: CASTSGNLEETQYF. The CDR3 region has the DNA TGTGCCAGCACAAGCGGAAACCTAGAAGAGACCCAGTACTTC. V gene TRBV2 combines with J gene TRBJ2-5; D is possibly TRBD2 (5 bases). With 7 bases removed from V and 3 bases from J, the gap between germline ends came to 15 bases. The CDR3 is 14 residues long. Germline CDR1 is SNHLY and CDR2 is FYNNEI.

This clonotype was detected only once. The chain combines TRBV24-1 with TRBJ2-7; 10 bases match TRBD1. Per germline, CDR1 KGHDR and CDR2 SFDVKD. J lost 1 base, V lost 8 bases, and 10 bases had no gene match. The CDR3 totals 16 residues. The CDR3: CATKGQGSHFSYEQYF. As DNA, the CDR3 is TGTGCCACCAAGGGACAGGGGTCCCATTTTTCCTACGAGCAGTACTTC.

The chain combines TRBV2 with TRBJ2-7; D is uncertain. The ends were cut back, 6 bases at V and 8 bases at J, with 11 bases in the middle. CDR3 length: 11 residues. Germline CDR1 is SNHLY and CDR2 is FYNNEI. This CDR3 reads CASSPSSKQYF. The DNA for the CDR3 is TGTGCCAGCAGCCCGTCATCAAAGCAGTACTTC.

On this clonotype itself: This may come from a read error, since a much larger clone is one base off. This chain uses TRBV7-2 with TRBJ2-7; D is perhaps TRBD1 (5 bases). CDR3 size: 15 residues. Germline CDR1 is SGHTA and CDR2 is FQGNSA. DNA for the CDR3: TGTGCCAGCAGCTTAAGAACAGGTGATACCTACAAGCAGTACTTC. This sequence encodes CASSLRTGDTYKQYF.

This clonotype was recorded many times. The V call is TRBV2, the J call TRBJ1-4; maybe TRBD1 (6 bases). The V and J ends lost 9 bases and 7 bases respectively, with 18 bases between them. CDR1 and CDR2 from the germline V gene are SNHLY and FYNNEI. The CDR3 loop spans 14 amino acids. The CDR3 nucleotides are TGTGCCAGTAAGATGGCAGGGGATTCTGAAAAACTGTTTTTT. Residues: CASKMAGDSEKLFF.

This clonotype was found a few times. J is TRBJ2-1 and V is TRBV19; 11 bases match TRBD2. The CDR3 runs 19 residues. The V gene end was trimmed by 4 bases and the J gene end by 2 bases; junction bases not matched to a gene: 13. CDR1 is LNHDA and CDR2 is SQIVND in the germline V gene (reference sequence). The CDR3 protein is CASSRVTSGTRITYNEQFF. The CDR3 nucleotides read TGTGCCAGTAGTAGGGTGACTAGCGGGACCCGAATCACCTACAATGAGCAGTTCTTC.

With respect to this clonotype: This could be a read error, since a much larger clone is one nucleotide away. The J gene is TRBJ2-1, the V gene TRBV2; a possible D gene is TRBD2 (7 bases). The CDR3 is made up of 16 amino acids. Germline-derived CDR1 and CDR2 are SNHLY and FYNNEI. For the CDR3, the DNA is TGTGCCAGCCCTGCTCGGGGGCGGGGGCTCTACAATGAGCAGCTCTTC. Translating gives CASPARGRGLYNEQLF. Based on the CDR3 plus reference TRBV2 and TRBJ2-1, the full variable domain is EPEVTQTPSHQVTQMGQEVILRCVPISNHLYFYWYRQILGQKVEFLVSFYNNEISEKSEIFDDQFSVERPDGSNFTLKIRSTKLEDSAMYFCASPARGRGLYNEQLFGPGTRLTVL.

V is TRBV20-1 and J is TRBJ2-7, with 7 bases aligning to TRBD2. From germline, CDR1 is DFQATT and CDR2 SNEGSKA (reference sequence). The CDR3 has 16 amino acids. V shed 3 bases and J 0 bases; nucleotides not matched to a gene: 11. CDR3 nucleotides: TGCAGTGCTAGCAGCATCAGGGAGGGGACCTCCTACGAGCAGTACTTC. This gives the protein CSASSIREGTSYEQYF.

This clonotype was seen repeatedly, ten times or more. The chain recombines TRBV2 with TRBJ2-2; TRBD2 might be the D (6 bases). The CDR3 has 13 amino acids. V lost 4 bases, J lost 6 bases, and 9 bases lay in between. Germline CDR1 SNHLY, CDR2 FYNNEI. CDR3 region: CASSVTGAGELFF. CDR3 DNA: TGTGCCAGCAGTGTTACGGGAGCCGGGGAGCTGTTTTTT.

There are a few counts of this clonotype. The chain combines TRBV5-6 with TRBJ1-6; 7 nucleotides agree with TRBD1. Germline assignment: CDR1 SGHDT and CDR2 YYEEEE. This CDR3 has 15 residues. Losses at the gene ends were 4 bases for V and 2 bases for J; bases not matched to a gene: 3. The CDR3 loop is CASSGQAAYNSPLHF. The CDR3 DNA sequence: TGTGCCAGCAGCGGACAGGCGGCCTATAATTCACCCCTCCACTTT.

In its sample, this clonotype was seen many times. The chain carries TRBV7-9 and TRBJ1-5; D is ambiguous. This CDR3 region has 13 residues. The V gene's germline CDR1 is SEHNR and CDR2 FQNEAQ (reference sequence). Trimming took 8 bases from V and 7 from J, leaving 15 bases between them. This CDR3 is CASWRQNTQPQHF. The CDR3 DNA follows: TGTGCCAGCTGGCGGCAGAATACCCAGCCCCAGCATTTT.

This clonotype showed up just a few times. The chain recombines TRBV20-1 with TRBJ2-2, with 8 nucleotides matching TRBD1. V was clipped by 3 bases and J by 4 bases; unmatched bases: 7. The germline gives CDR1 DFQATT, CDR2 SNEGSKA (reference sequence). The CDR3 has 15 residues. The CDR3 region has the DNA TGCAGTGCTAGTGAGGGGACAGGCCGCACCGGGGAGCTGTTTTTT. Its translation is CSASEGTGRTGELFF.

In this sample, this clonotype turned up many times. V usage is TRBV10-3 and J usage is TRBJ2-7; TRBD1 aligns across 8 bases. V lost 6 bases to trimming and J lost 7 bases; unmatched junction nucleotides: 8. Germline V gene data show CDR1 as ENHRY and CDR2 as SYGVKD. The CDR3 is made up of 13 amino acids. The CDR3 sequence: CAIRTQGEGEQYF. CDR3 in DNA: TGTGCCATCAGAACACAGGGGGAAGGGGAGCAGTACTTC.

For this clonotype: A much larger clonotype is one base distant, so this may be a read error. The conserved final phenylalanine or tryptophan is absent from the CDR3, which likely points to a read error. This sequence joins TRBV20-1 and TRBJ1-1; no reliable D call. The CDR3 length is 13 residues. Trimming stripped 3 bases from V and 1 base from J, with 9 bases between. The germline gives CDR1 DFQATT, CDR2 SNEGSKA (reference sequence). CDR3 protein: CSARSRPNTEAFS. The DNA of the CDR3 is TGCAGTGCTAGGTCTCGGCCGAACACTGAAGCTTTCTCT.

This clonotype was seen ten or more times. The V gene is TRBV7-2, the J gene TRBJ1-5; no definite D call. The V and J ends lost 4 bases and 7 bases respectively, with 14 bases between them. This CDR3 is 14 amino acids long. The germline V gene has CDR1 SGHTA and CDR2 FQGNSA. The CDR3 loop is CASSSTDSGQPQHF. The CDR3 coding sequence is TGTGCCAGCAGCTCGACGGACTCGGGGCAGCCCCAGCATTTT.

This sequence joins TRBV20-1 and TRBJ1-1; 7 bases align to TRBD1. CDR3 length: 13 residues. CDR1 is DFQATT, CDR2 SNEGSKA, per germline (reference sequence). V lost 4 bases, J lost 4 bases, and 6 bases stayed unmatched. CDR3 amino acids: CSANRGQSTEAFF. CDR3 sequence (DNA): TGCAGTGCTAATAGGGGACAGTCCACTGAAGCTTTCTTT.